The 4 T cell receptor beta chains listed next were all sequenced from one sample in a study of blood T cells in healthy people across ages. Together with a sample-barcoded 5' primer, a J-beta primer mix was included in a second PCR lasting about 6 to 11 cycles. TCRdb analysed the 5' RACE reads with MiXCR anew, one entry per CDR3 protein. The sample gives 1.2 million to 1.5 million distinct CDR3 sequences, 45% to 70% of which show up once; about 6.3% is in the top ten. The sample consisted of blood. These TCRs come from a man aged 18-30 years in good health.

The rearrangement joins TRBV19 to TRBJ2-5, with TRBD1 as a possible D gene (6 bases). The end of the DNA fits TRBJ2-7 better, so the J call may be wrong. CDR3 length: 15 residues. Looked up from germline, CDR1 is LNHDA and CDR2 is SQIVND (reference sequence). CDR3 in DNA: TGTGCCAGTAGTTCAGGACAGTTCACACCGAGCGAGCAGTACTTC. It encodes CASSSGQFTPSEQYF.

J is TRBJ2-3 and V is TRBV4-3, with TRBD1 as a possible D gene (6 bases). V gave up 0 bases and J gave up 6 bases, with 31 bases separating them. Germline values: CDR1 LGHNA, CDR2 YSLEER. The CDR3 has 21 amino acids. DNA for the CDR3: TGCGCCAGCAGCCAAGATTGGGCAAGCCCCCAAGAGACCCAGGGGATGGATACGCAGTATTTT. Its translation: CASSQDWASPQETQGMDTQYF.

The chain employs TRBV4-2 and TRBJ2-7; 9 bases align to TRBD2. There are 17 residues in the CDR3. V dropped 0 bases and J dropped 5; count of bases not matched to a gene: 11. From germline, CDR1 is LGHNA and CDR2 YNFKEQ. The CDR3 region has the DNA TGTGCCAGCAGCCAAGATACAGGTGTGGCTAGCGGGGACGAGCAGTACTTC. Translating gives CASSQDTGVASGDEQYF.

The V gene is TRBV28, the J gene TRBJ2-7; maybe TRBD1 (5 bases). Germline V lookup: CDR1 MDHEN, CDR2 SYDVKM. The CDR3 extends over 12 amino acids. The germline V and J ends were trimmed by 10 bases and 2 bases, with 12 bases remaining between them. CDR3 amino acids: CAIGAETYEQYF. In nucleotides, the CDR3 is TGTGCCATAGGGGCCGAAACCTACGAGCAGTACTTC.